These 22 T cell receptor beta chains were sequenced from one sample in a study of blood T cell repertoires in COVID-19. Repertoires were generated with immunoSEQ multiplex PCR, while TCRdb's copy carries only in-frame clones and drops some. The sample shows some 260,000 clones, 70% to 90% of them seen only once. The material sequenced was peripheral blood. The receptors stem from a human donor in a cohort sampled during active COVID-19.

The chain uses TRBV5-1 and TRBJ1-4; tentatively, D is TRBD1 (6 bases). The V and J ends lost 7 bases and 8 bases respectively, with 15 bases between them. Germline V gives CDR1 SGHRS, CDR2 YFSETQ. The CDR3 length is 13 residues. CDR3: CASSGVDSEKLFF. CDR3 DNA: TGCGCCAGCTCTGGGGTGGACAGCGAAAAACTGTTTTTT.

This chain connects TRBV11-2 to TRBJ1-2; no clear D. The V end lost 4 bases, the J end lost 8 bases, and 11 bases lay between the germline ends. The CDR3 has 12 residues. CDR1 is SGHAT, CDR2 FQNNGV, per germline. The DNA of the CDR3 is TGTGCCAGCAGCTCCCGGACGGGAGGCTACACCTTC. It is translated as CASSSRTGGYTF. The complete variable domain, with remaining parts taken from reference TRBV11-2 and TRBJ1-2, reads EAGVAQSPRYKIIEKRQSVAFWCNPISGHATLYWYQQILGQGPKLLIQFQNNGVVDDSQLPKDRFSAERLKGVDSTLKIQPAKLEDSAVYLCASSSRTGGYTFGSGTRLTVV.

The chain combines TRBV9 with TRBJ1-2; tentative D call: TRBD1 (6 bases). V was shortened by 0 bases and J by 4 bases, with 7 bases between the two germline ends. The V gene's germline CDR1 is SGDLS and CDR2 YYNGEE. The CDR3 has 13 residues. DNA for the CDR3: TGTGCCAGCAGCGTAGCAGGGGCCTATGGCTACACCTTC. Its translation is CASSVAGAYGYTF.

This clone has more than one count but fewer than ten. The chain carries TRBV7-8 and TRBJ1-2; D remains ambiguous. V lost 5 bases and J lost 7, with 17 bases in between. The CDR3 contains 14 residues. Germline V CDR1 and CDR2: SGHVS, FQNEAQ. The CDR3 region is CASSPLPPFGGYTF. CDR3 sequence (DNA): TGTGCCAGCAGCCCCCTCCCCCCCTTCGGTGGCTACACCTTC.

The DNA of the CDR3 is TGTGCCAGCTCACCGGACAGGGGACTCCAAGAGACCCAGTACTTC. This encodes CASSPDRGLQETQYF. The V gene is TRBV18, the J gene TRBJ2-5, with TRBD1 identical over 9 bases. The V segment lost 3 bases and the J segment 1 base; nucleotides outside the gene matches: 3. The germline V gene has CDR1 KGHSH and CDR2 LQKENI. The CDR3 sequence is 15 residues long.

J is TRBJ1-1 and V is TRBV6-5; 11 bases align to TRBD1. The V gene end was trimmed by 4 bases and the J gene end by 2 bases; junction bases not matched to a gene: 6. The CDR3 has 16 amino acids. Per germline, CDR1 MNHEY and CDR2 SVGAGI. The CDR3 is CASSSLGQGANTEAFF. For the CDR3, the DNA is TGTGCCAGCAGTTCCCTTGGACAGGGGGCCAACACTGAAGCTTTCTTT.

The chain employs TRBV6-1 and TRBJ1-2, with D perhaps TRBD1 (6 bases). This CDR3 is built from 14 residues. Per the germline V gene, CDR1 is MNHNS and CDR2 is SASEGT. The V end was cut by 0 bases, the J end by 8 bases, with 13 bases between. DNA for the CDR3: TGTGCCAGCAGTGAAGCGCTGACAGGAAAGGGCTACACCTTC. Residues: CASSEALTGKGYTF.

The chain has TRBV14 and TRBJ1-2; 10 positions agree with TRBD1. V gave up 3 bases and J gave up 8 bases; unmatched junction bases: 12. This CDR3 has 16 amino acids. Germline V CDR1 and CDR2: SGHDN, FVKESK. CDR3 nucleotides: TGTGCCAGCAGCCATTATCCCTCCGGGACAGGGGAAGGCTACACCTTC. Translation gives CASSHYPSGTGEGYTF.

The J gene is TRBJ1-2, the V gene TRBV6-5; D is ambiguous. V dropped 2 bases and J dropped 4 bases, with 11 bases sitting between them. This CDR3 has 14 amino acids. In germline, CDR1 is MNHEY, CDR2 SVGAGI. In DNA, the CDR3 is TGTGCCAGCAGTTACGAAGGAGTTGCCTATGGCTACACCTTC. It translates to CASSYEGVAYGYTF.

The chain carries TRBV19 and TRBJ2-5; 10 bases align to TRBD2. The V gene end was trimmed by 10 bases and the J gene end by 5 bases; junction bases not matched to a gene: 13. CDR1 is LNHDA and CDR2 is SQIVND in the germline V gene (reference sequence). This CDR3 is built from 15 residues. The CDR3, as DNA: TGTGCCACCGCCACTTTACTAGCGGGAAGGGAGACCCAGTACTTC. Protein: CATATLLAGRETQYF.

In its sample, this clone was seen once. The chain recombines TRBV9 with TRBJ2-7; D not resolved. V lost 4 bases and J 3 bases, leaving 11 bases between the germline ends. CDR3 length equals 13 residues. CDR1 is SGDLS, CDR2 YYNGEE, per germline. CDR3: CASSPSNYYEQYF. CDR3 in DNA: TGTGCCAGCAGCCCCTCCAACTACTACGAGCAGTACTTC. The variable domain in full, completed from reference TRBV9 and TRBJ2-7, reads DSGVTQTPKHLITATGQRVTLRCSPRSGDLSVYWYQQSLDQGLQFLIQYYNGEERAKGNILERFSAQQFPDLHSELNLSSLELGDSALYFCASSPSNYYEQYFGPGTRLTVT.

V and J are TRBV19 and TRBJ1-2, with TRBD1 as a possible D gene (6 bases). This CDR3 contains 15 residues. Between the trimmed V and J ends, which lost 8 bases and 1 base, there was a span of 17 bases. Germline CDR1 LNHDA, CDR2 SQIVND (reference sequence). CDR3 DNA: TGTGCCAGTGCAACCGGGACACTTGATAACTATGGCTACACCTTC. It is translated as CASATGTLDNYGYTF.

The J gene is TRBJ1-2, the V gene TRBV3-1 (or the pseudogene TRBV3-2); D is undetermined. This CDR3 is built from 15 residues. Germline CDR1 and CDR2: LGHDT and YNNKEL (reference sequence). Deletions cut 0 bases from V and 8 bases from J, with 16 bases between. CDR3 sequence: CASSQDHTQAQGYTF. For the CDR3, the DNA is TGTGCCAGCAGCCAAGATCACACCCAAGCACAGGGCTACACCTTC.

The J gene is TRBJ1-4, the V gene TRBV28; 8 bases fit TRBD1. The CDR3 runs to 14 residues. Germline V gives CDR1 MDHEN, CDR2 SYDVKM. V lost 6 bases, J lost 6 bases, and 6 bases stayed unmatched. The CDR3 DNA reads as TGTGCCAGCAGCGCAGGGGGCGGGGATGAAAAACTGTTTTTT. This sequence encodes CASSAGGGDEKLFF.

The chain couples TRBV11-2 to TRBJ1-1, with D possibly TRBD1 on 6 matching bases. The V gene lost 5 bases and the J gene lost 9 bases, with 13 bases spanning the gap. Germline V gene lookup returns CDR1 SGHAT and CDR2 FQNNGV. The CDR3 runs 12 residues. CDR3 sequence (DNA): TGTGCCAGCAGCCACATACAGGGACAAGCTTTCTTT. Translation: CASSHIQGQAFF.

The CDR3 sequence is CASSRQGDNEKLFF. CDR3 in DNA: TGCGCCAGCAGCCGACAGGGAGATAATGAAAAACTGTTTTTT. V is TRBV5-1 and J is TRBJ1-4, with 7 bases identical to TRBD1. Germline loops: CDR1 SGHRS, CDR2 YFSETQ. The CDR3 has 14 amino acids. J lost 4 bases, V lost 4 bases, and 4 bases had no gene match. Combining the CDR3 with reference TRBV5-1 and TRBJ1-4 gives the whole variable domain KAGVTQTPRYLIKTRGQQVTLSCSPISGHRSVSWYQQTPGQGLQFLFEYFSETQRNKGNFPGRFSGRQFSNSRSEMNVSTLELGDSALYLCASSRQGDNEKLFFGSGTQLSVL.

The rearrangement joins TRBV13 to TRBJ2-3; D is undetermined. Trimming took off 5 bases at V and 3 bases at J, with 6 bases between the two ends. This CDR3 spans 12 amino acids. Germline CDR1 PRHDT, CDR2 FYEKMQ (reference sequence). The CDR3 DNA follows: TGTGCCAGCAGCATTATTACAGATACGCAGTATTTT. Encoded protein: CASSIITDTQYF.

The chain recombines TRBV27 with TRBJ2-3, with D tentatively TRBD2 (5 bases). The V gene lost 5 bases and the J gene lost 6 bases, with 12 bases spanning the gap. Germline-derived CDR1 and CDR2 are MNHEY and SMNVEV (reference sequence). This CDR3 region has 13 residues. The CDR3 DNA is TGTGCCAGCAGTGACGGGAACGGGGATACGCAGTATTTT. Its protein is CASSDGNGDTQYF.

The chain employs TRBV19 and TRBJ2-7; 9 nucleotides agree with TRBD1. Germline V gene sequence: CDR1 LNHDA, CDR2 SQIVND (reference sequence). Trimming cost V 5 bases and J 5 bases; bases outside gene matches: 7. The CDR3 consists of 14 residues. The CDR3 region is CASSQTGGSHEQYF. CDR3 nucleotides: TGTGCCAGTAGTCAGACAGGGGGTTCCCACGAGCAGTACTTC.

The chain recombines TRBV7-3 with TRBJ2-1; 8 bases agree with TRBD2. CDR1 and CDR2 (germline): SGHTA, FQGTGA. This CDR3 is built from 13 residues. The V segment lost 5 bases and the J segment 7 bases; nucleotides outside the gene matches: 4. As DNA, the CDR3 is TGTGCCAGCAGCCCGGGACTAGTAAATGAGCAGTTCTTC. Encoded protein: CASSPGLVNEQFF.

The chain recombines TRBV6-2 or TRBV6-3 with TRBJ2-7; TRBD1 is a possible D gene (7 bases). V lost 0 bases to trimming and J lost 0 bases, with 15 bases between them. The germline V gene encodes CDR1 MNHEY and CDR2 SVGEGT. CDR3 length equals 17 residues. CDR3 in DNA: TGTGCCAGCAGTTACTCGACCCCAGGGGGGTTCTCCTACGAGCAGTACTTC. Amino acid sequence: CASSYSTPGGFSYEQYF.

The CDR3 DNA sequence: TGTGCCAGCAGGAAGTATAGCGGGAGGATGTCCTACAATGAGCAGTTCTTC. Its translation is CASRKYSGRMSYNEQFF. V gene TRBV11-2 combines with J gene TRBJ2-1; 10 bases map to TRBD2. Trimming took 6 bases from V and 1 from J; bases not matched to a gene: 9. The germline V gene encodes CDR1 SGHAT and CDR2 FQNNGV. There are 17 residues in the CDR3.